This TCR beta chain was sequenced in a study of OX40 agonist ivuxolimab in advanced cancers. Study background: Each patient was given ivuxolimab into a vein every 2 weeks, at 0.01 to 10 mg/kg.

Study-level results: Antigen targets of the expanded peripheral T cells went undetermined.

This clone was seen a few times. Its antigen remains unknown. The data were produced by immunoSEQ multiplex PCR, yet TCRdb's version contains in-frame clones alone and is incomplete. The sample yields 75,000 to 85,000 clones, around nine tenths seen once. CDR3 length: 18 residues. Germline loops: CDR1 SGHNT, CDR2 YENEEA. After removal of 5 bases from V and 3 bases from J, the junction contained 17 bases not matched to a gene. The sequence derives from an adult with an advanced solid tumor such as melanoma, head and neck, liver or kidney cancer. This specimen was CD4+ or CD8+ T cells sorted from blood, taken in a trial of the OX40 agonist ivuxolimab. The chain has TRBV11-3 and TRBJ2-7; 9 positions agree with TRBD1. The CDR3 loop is CASSPPGIWDRANYEQYF. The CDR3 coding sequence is TGTGCCAGCAGCCCCCCGGGGATCTGGGACAGGGCGAACTACGAGCAGTACTTC. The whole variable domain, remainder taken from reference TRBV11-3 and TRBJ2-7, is EAGVVQSPRYKIIEKKQPVAFWCNPISGHNTLYWYLQNLGQGPELLIRYENEEAVDDSQLPKDRFSAERLKGVDSTLKIQPAELGDSAVYLCASSPPGIWDRANYEQYFGPGTRLTVT.